This TCR beta chain appears in the sequencing data of a study of CXCR3-negative and CXCR3-positive naive CD8 T cells. Those CD8+ T cells considered naive were CD45RO-CCR7+CD27+CD95-. UMI labels and 5' RACE were used to prepare the TRB cDNA libraries. TCRdb reanalyzed the 5' RACE reads and collapses them to one entry per CDR3 protein, without DNA. This sample's table reports under 75,000 distinct CDR3 sequences. A word on this clonotype: What it binds is not known.

Study-wide points: TRB CDR3 hydrophobicity was greater in CXCR3-positive naive cells than in CXCR3-negative naive cells. Memory cells differed in TRBV-TRBJ usage, but naive CXCR3-negative and CXCR3-positive cells had similar usage. The study inferred TCR strength from TRB CDR3 properties and found comparable surface CD5 between naive subsets. Similarly elevated diversity marked both naive subsets, with memory CD8+ cells showing far lower diversity.

Germline values: CDR1 SGHRS, CDR2 YFSETQ. There are 16 residues in the CDR3. Sequencing input: naive CXCR3+ CD8+ T cells from blood. Subset meaning: CD45RO-CCR7+CD27+CD95- naive CD8+ T cells expressing CXCR3 (TNR3+). The clonotype originates from a human donor in good health. Some clones in this sample may be carry-over from other donors' samples. The chain couples TRBV5-1 to TRBJ2-7; TCRdb calls TRBD2, which cannot be checked without DNA. The CDR3 here is CASSFSSAGGDYEQYF.